The 32 T cell receptor beta chains below were found in one sample sequenced in a study of CD4+ T cells in melanoma. TCRdb's table, derived via immunoSEQ multiplex PCR, lists solely in-frame clones and lacks some. This sample yields around 130,000 clones, of which about nine tenths are seen a single time; 1.5% to 1.9% belongs to the top ten. The receptor set was obtained from a human donor with melanoma.

The J gene is TRBJ1-4, the V gene TRBV18, with D hard to call. V shed 3 bases and J shed 15 bases, with 17 bases lying between them. CDR3 size: 13 residues. Germline lookup yields CDR1 KGHSH and CDR2 LQKENI. CDR3 amino acids: CASSPQTRVRVFF. Written as DNA, the CDR3 is TGTGCCAGCTCACCTCAAACGCGGGTTCGGGTGTTTTTT.

The gene calls are TRBV2 and TRBJ1-5; a possible D gene is TRBD1 (6 bases). Germline V gene data show CDR1 as SNHLY and CDR2 as FYNNEI. Trimming cost V 2 bases and J 6 bases, with 8 bases left between them. This CDR3 is 13 amino acids long. Here the CDR3 DNA reads TGTGCCAGCAGTGAACAGGGGACTCAGCCCCAGCATTTT. Its protein product is CASSEQGTQPQHF.

V is TRBV6-5 and J is TRBJ1-6; 7 bases line up with TRBD1. The V and J ends lost 5 bases and 11 bases, in that order; junction bases with no gene match: 6. The CDR3 runs to 13 residues. Germline CDR1 and CDR2: MNHEY and SVGAGI. The CDR3 sequence is CASSTGVWAPLHF. DNA for the CDR3: TGTGCCAGCAGTACAGGGGTTTGGGCACCCCTCCACTTT.

This clone was seen a single time. The gene calls are TRBV29-1 and TRBJ1-2, with 7 nucleotides matching TRBD1. Germline trimming cut 4 bases from V and 6 bases from J; bases unmatched to any gene: 8. In germline, CDR1 is SQVTM, CDR2 ANQGSEA. This CDR3 contains 13 residues. Here the CDR3 DNA reads TGCAGCGTTGCAAACCGACAGGGAAATGGCTACACCTTC. Protein product: CSVANRQGNGYTF.

The chain carries TRBV6-1 and TRBJ1-2; weak D call: TRBD1 (5 bases). The CDR3 is 13 residues long. Between the trimmed V and J ends, which lost 4 bases and 2 bases, there was a span of 8 bases. The germline V gene encodes CDR1 MNHNS and CDR2 SASEGT. CDR3 region: CASSASGNYGYTF. The DNA of the CDR3 is TGTGCCAGCAGTGCGTCAGGGAACTATGGCTACACCTTC.

The chain couples TRBV5-4 to TRBJ2-2, with TRBD2 as a possible D gene (7 bases). Trimming pared 4 bases from V and 7 bases from J, leaving 20 bases between. The length of the CDR3 is 16 residues. CDR1 SGHNT and CDR2 YYREEE come from the germline V gene (reference sequence). Here the CDR3 reads CASSQMGGGYGGELFF. CDR3 nucleotides: TGTGCCAGCAGCCAGATGGGGGGGGGCTATGGCGGGGAGCTGTTTTTT.

This clone has only one observation. The chain links TRBV7-2 to TRBJ1-1; D is undetermined. The germline V and J ends were trimmed by 2 bases and 1 base, with 5 bases remaining between them. Per germline, CDR1 SGHTA and CDR2 FQGNSA. The CDR3 is made up of 13 amino acids. DNA for the CDR3: TGTGCCAGCAGCTTAATGCAGAACACTGAAGCTTTCTTT. Its translation is CASSLMQNTEAFF.

This clone was detected once. This sequence joins TRBV14 and TRBJ1-1; D is possibly TRBD1 (6 bases). This CDR3 has 18 amino acids. The germline CDR1 and CDR2 sequences are SGHDN and FVKESK. The V end was cut by 2 bases, the J end by 0 bases, with 19 bases between. CDR3 DNA: TGTGCCAGCAGCCAACCCTTAGGGTGGGGGCCCATGAACACTGAAGCTTTCTTT. It specifies CASSQPLGWGPMNTEAFF.

This clone was seen a single time. The V gene is TRBV7-9, the J gene TRBJ1-2, with no clear D. Germline V gene sequence: CDR1 SEHNR, CDR2 FQNEAQ (reference sequence). V lost 10 bases to trimming and J lost 8 bases, with 20 bases between them. The length of the CDR3 is 13 residues. The CDR3 DNA reads TGTGCCATCCTCCGGTTGGGGTCAGGAGGCTACACCTTC. Its protein is CAILRLGSGGYTF.

The chain employs TRBV5-5 and TRBJ2-3; D uncertain. Trimming removed 5 bases from V and 0 bases from J, with 1 base in between. The length of the CDR3 is 11 residues. The germline CDR1 and CDR2 sequences are SGHKS and YYEKEE (reference sequence). CDR3 residues: CASRSTDTQYF. As DNA, the CDR3 is TGTGCCAGCAGGAGCACAGATACGCAGTATTTT.

This clone was picked up one time. This chain uses TRBV5-5 with TRBJ2-2, with 7 nucleotides matching TRBD2. The CDR3 length is 16 residues. After removal of 1 base from V and 1 base from J, the junction contained 4 bases not matched to a gene. Germline-derived CDR1 and CDR2 are SGHKS and YYEKEE (reference sequence). The CDR3 loop is CASSLTTGGNTGELFF. In nucleotides, the CDR3 is TGTGCCAGCAGCTTGACGACGGGGGGGAACACCGGGGAGCTGTTTTTT.

The chain couples TRBV11-3 to TRBJ2-1; D is ambiguous. Trimming pared 5 bases from V and 4 bases from J, leaving 18 bases between. The germline gives CDR1 SGHNT, CDR2 YENEEA. The CDR3 contains 16 residues. CDR3 nucleotides: TGTGCCAGCAGCCTAAGTTCGTGGTCCCGGTACAATGAGCAGTTCTTC. The encoded protein is CASSLSSWSRYNEQFF.

V and J are TRBV6-5 and TRBJ1-2, with D unresolved. Trimming cost V 2 bases and J 4 bases, with 11 bases left between them. CDR1 and CDR2 from the germline V gene are MNHEY and SVGAGI. This CDR3 has 14 amino acids. The CDR3 protein is CASSYAEEGYGYTF. In DNA form, the CDR3 reads TGTGCCAGCAGTTACGCGGAGGAGGGCTATGGCTACACCTTC.

This clone has a single count. The chain uses TRBV6-1 and TRBJ2-7, with a possible D match to TRBD1 (6 bases). This CDR3 comprises 13 residues. V was cut by 6 bases and J by 2 bases, with 11 bases left in between. Looked up from germline, CDR1 is MNHNS and CDR2 is SASEGT. The DNA of the CDR3 is TGTGCCAGCAGAACAGGGTCCCCCTACGAGCAGTACTTC. Translation: CASRTGSPYEQYF.

This chain connects TRBV7-2 to TRBJ2-3, with D tentatively TRBD1 or TRBD2 (5 bases each). This CDR3 has 16 amino acids. Germline V gives CDR1 SGHTA, CDR2 FQGNSA. The germline V and J ends were trimmed by 4 bases and 4 bases, with 18 bases remaining between them. CDR3 sequence: CASSSTRWVGADTQYF. Written as DNA, the CDR3 is TGTGCCAGCAGCTCCACTAGATGGGTGGGGGCAGATACGCAGTATTTT.

The chain uses TRBV5-1 and TRBJ2-6, with 7 bases aligning to TRBD1. Per the germline V gene, CDR1 is SGHRS and CDR2 is YFSETQ. The CDR3 consists of 15 residues. Losses at the gene ends were 3 bases for V and 4 bases for J; bases not matched to a gene: 4. CDR3 protein: CASSSRGYGANVLTF. As DNA, the CDR3 is TGCGCCAGCAGCTCCAGGGGGTACGGGGCCAACGTCCTGACTTTC.

This clone was seen only once. This chain links TRBV10-3 with TRBJ2-7; the D gene is possibly TRBD1 (6 bases). Trimming removed 2 bases at V and 1 base at J, with 12 bases between. CDR1 and CDR2 (germline): ENHRY, SYGVKD. This CDR3 spans 15 amino acids. In nucleotides, the CDR3 is TGTGCCATCAGTGAGGGGGGCAGGGTGTCCTACGAGCAGTACTTC. Its protein is CAISEGGRVSYEQYF.

This clone turned up a few times. The genes are TRBV7-3 and TRBJ2-1; D is ambiguous. V lost 5 bases, J lost 3 bases, and 8 bases lay in between. The CDR3 is made up of 13 amino acids. The germline V gene encodes CDR1 SGHTA and CDR2 FQGTGA. The CDR3 loop reads CASSLNRYNEQFF. The CDR3 DNA sequence: TGTGCCAGCAGCCTCAACCGCTACAATGAGCAGTTCTTC.

V and J are TRBV11-2 and TRBJ1-6; 7 bases match TRBD1. The germline V gene has CDR1 SGHAT and CDR2 FQNNGV. CDR3 length: 15 amino acids. Losses at the gene ends were 5 bases for V and 9 bases for J; bases not matched to a gene: 10. CDR3 sequence reads: CASSQARGAGSPLHF. CDR3 in DNA: TGTGCCAGCAGCCAAGCCAGGGGGGCCGGTTCACCCCTCCACTTT. Supplemented by reference TRBV11-2 and TRBJ1-6, the full variable domain reads EAGVAQSPRYKIIEKRQSVAFWCNPISGHATLYWYQQILGQGPKLLIQFQNNGVVDDSQLPKDRFSAERLKGVDSTLKIQPAKLEDSAVYLCASSQARGAGSPLHFGNGTRLTVT.

The chain carries TRBV7-2 and TRBJ1-6; TRBD1 agrees at 8 bases. CDR1 is SGHTA and CDR2 is FQGNSA in the germline V gene. Losses at the gene ends were 4 bases for V and 9 bases for J; bases not matched to a gene: 8. This CDR3 has 15 residues. The CDR3 loop is CASSSRDRKTSPLHF. DNA of the CDR3: TGTGCCAGCAGCTCCCGGGACAGGAAAACTTCACCCCTCCACTTT. Combining the CDR3 with reference TRBV7-2 and TRBJ1-6 gives the whole variable domain GAGVSQSPSNKVTEKGKDVELRCDPISGHTALYWYRQSLGQGLEFLIYFQGNSAPDKSGLPSDRFSAERTGGSVSTLTIQRTQQEDSAVYLCASSSRDRKTSPLHFGNGTRLTVT.

V gene TRBV4-2 combines with J gene TRBJ1-3; D not resolved. Deletions cut 0 bases from V and 6 bases from J, with 18 bases between. Looked up from germline, CDR1 is LGHNA and CDR2 is YNFKEQ. The CDR3 contains 17 residues. The CDR3 coding sequence is TGTGCCAGCAGCCAAGATTCGGCGTTTAAAGCGGAAAACACCATATATTTT. This encodes CASSQDSAFKAENTIYF.

The chain couples TRBV7-8 to TRBJ1-1; a possible D gene is TRBD1 (6 bases). V was trimmed by 4 bases and J by 1 base, leaving 13 bases between them. The CDR3 is made up of 15 amino acids. The germline V gene encodes CDR1 SGHVS and CDR2 FQNEAQ. The CDR3 region is CASSYRGGANTEAFF. The CDR3, as DNA: TGTGCCAGCAGCTACCGGGGGGGGGCGAACACTGAAGCTTTCTTT. Using reference TRBV7-8 and TRBJ1-1 for the parts outside the CDR3, the full variable domain is GAGVSQSPRYKVAKRGQDVALRCDPISGHVSLFWYQQALGQGPEFLTYFQNEAQLDKSGLPSDRFFAERPEGSVSTLKIQRTQQEDSAVYLCASSYRGGANTEAFFGQGTRLTVV.

V usage is TRBV19 and J usage is TRBJ1-2, with D possibly being TRBD1 (5 bases). Germline CDR1 and CDR2: LNHDA and SQIVND (reference sequence). The CDR3 consists of 14 residues. V lost 1 base to trimming and J lost 2 bases, with 8 bases between them. The CDR3 DNA reads TGTGCCAGTAGTATAGTGGACACCAACTATGGCTACACCTTC. Its protein product is CASSIVDTNYGYTF.

This clone was seen a single time. V and J are TRBV30 and TRBJ1-1; D gene uncertain. This CDR3 is 13 amino acids long. The V gene's germline CDR1 is GTSNPN and CDR2 SVGIG (reference sequence). Trimming took off 4 bases at V and 0 bases at J, with 9 bases between the two ends. The chain's CDR3 is CAWIRHLNTEAFF. The CDR3 DNA follows: TGTGCCTGGATCCGGCACTTGAACACTGAAGCTTTCTTT.

The rearrangement uses TRBV19 and TRBJ2-7, with D hard to call. Trimming took off 2 bases at V and 3 bases at J, with 8 bases between the two ends. The germline gives CDR1 LNHDA, CDR2 SQIVND (reference sequence). The CDR3 length is 13 residues. The CDR3 loop reads CASSILSGYEQYF. In nucleotides, the CDR3 is TGTGCCAGTAGTATATTGTCCGGCTACGAGCAGTACTTC.

The chain joins TRBV11-2 to TRBJ2-4; D may be TRBD1 (6 bases). This CDR3 contains 15 residues. CDR1 and CDR2 (germline): SGHAT, FQNNGV. Trimming left V 0 bases short and J 6 bases short, with 12 bases between. CDR3: CASSLDPGQRNIQYF. CDR3 DNA sequence: TGTGCCAGCAGCTTAGATCCCGGACAGAGAAACATTCAGTACTTC.

This chain links TRBV5-6 with TRBJ2-1, with 7 bases that match TRBD1. The CDR3 runs to 17 residues. V was pared by 3 bases and J by 5 bases, with 14 bases of the junction left unmatched. In germline, CDR1 is SGHDT, CDR2 YYEEEE. CDR3 DNA sequence: TGTGCCAGCAGCTCAATACAGGGGCAAAAAAGACACAATGAGCAGTTCTTC. This sequence encodes CASSSIQGQKRHNEQFF.

The V gene is TRBV2, the J gene TRBJ2-5; no clear D gene. Trimming stripped 4 bases from V and 5 bases from J, with 17 bases between. The CDR3 has 15 residues. Germline lookup yields CDR1 SNHLY and CDR2 FYNNEI. The CDR3 DNA reads as TGTGCCAGCAGTGTATCTTTTACGGTCACGGAGACCCAGTACTTC. This gives the protein CASSVSFTVTETQYF.

In the case of this clone: One end of the junction does not line up with germline, which may come from a read error. The chain combines TRBV6-5 with TRBJ1-2; 10 positions agree with TRBD1. CDR1 is MNHEY, CDR2 SVGAGI, per germline. This CDR3 contains 16 residues. CDR3 residues: CASRYSGGQGTSGYTF. In DNA form, the CDR3 reads TGTGCCAGCAGATACTCCGGGGGACAGGGGACGTCTGGCTACACCTTC.

To note about this clone: Other DNA variants within this sample encode the same CDR3. The chain joins TRBV20-1 to TRBJ1-1, with no clear D. Germline V gives CDR1 DFQATT, CDR2 SNEGSKA (reference sequence). The CDR3 length is 11 residues. V dropped 3 bases and J dropped 5 bases, with 7 bases sitting between them. This CDR3 is CSASGGTEAFF. CDR3 sequence (DNA): TGCAGTGCTAGCGGCGGGACTGAAGCTTTCTTT.

The rearrangement links TRBV19 to TRBJ1-1; 7 bases map to TRBD1. This CDR3 has 12 residues. Germline V gene data show CDR1 as LNHDA and CDR2 as SQIVND (reference sequence). Unmatched junction bases numbered 5, after V lost 8 bases and J lost 5 bases. The chain's CDR3 is CASSEQGTEAFF. CDR3 DNA sequence: TGTGCCAGTTCTGAACAGGGGACTGAAGCTTTCTTT.

This chain connects TRBV4-2 to TRBJ1-4, with TRBD1 as a possible D gene (5 bases). Germline V gives CDR1 LGHNA, CDR2 YNFKEQ. This CDR3 has 14 residues. V lost 1 base and J lost 3, with 6 bases in between. CDR3 sequence (DNA): TGTGCCAGCAGCCAAGTGGGGGCTAATGAAAAACTGTTTTTT. This codes for CASSQVGANEKLFF.